These 19 T cell receptor beta chains came from one sample sequenced in a study of shared clonotypes between healthy human individuals. Using immunoSEQ multiplex PCR, the repertoire was profiled, and TCRdb retains in-frame clones only, with some absent. Of about 1 million clones in the sample, around four fifths were seen once. Specimen: memory CD4+ T cells sorted from blood. Subset noted: CD45RA-negative fraction. All receptors come from a man younger than 30 in good health.

The V call is TRBV7-2, the J call TRBJ1-3; D uncertain. The CDR3 totals 13 residues. Per the germline V gene, CDR1 is SGHTA and CDR2 is FQGNSA. V lost 3 bases, J lost 1 base, and 4 bases lay in between. This CDR3 reads CASSFDSGNTIYF. The CDR3 coding sequence is TGTGCCAGCAGCTTTGATTCTGGAAACACCATATATTTT.

The rearrangement links TRBV7-8 to TRBJ2-1; possibly TRBD1 for D (6 bases). CDR1 is SGHVS and CDR2 is FQNEAQ in the germline V gene. Trimming removed 4 bases at V and 9 bases at J, with 22 bases between. The CDR3 runs 16 residues. The chain's CDR3 is CASSSSSGHPTGEQFF. The CDR3 DNA reads as TGTGCCAGCAGCTCAAGCTCGGGACACCCAACGGGTGAGCAGTTCTTC. Using reference TRBV7-8 and TRBJ2-1 for the parts outside the CDR3, the full variable domain is GAGVSQSPRYKVAKRGQDVALRCDPISGHVSLFWYQQALGQGPEFLTYFQNEAQLDKSGLPSDRFFAERPEGSVSTLKIQRTQQEDSAVYLCASSSSSGHPTGEQFFGPGTRLTVL.

This clone was recorded many times. The rearrangement joins TRBV6-4 to TRBJ2-3; D may be TRBD2 (6 bases). Germline-derived CDR1 and CDR2 are MRHNA and SNTAGT. CDR3 length: 14 amino acids. V was clipped by 2 bases and J by 5 bases, with 11 bases between them. CDR3: CASSDRGWQDTQYF. Here the CDR3 DNA reads TGTGCCAGCAGTGACCGGGGGTGGCAAGATACGCAGTATTTT.

This clone was seen a single time. The identical CDR3 is also encoded by other nucleotide sequences in the sample. CDR3 in DNA: TGTGCCAGTAGTATCAAGGGAGACACTGAAGCTTTCTTT. This gives the protein CASSIKGDTEAFF. The chain is built from TRBV19 and TRBJ1-1; D is ambiguous. This CDR3 has 13 residues. From germline, CDR1 is LNHDA and CDR2 SQIVND (reference sequence). V lost 3 bases and J lost 3, with 8 bases in between.

The chain links TRBV5-5 to TRBJ2-1; 7 bases map to TRBD2. The ends lost 2 bases at V and 2 bases at J; junction bases unmatched: 4. The CDR3 is 15 amino acids. CDR1 is SGHKS and CDR2 is YYEKEE in the germline V gene (reference sequence). CDR3 residues: CASSFGRSTYNEQFF. CDR3 nucleotide sequence: TGTGCCAGCAGCTTCGGGAGGTCCACCTACAATGAGCAGTTCTTC.

Here the CDR3 reads CASTAGMRPHEQYF. In DNA, the CDR3 is TGTGCCAGCACCGCCGGAATGCGCCCCCACGAGCAGTACTTC. The gene calls are TRBV6-5 and TRBJ2-7, with unresolved D. The CDR3 extends over 14 amino acids. V shed 7 bases and J shed 5 bases, with 18 bases lying between them. The germline V gene has CDR1 MNHEY and CDR2 SVGAGI.

This clone was counted at least ten times. The rearrangement uses TRBV27 and TRBJ2-7; D is possibly TRBD2 (6 bases). V was trimmed by 2 bases and J by 4 bases, leaving 15 bases between them. CDR1 MNHEY and CDR2 SMNVEV come from the germline V gene (reference sequence). This CDR3 is built from 15 residues. The CDR3 is CASSLTYGGAYEQYF. The CDR3 coding sequence is TGTGCCAGCAGTTTAACGTACGGAGGGGCGTACGAGCAGTACTTC.

The J gene is TRBJ1-1, the V gene TRBV18; D may be TRBD1 (6 bases). Germline loops: CDR1 KGHSH, CDR2 LQKENI. The CDR3 is 15 residues long. With 0 bases removed from V and 4 bases from J, the gap between germline ends came to 12 bases. The CDR3 DNA reads as TGTGCCAGCTCACCACCGAAGGGAGGGGGCACTGAAGCTTTCTTT. It is translated as CASSPPKGGGTEAFF.

This sequence joins TRBV5-5 and TRBJ2-2; D call uncertain. The CDR3 is 16 residues long. Between the trimmed V and J ends, which lost 4 bases and 1 base, there was a span of 14 bases. Germline V lookup: CDR1 SGHKS, CDR2 YYEKEE (reference sequence). The chain's CDR3 is CASSKDTWGNTGELFF. CDR3 nucleotide sequence: TGTGCCAGCAGCAAAGACACGTGGGGGAACACCGGGGAGCTGTTTTTT.

V usage is TRBV9 and J usage is TRBJ1-5; tentative D call: TRBD1 (6 bases). CDR3 size: 15 residues. Germline loops: CDR1 SGDLS, CDR2 YYNGEE. Trimming left V 4 bases short and J 2 bases short, with 13 bases between. In DNA, the CDR3 is TGTGCCAGCAGCCCAGCGGGGGCCGGCAATCAGCCCCAGCATTTT. Its protein product is CASSPAGAGNQPQHF.

The genes are TRBV6-6 and TRBJ1-5; TRBD1 might be the D (6 bases). The germline V and J ends were trimmed by 11 bases and 7 bases, with 15 bases remaining between them. The CDR3 is 12 residues long. The germline CDR1 and CDR2 sequences are MNHNY and SVGAGI (reference sequence). This CDR3 reads CAGGGVGQPQHF. CDR3 nucleotides: TGTGCCGGAGGGGGGGTAGGACAGCCCCAGCATTTT.

The chain joins TRBV18 to TRBJ2-5, with D possibly TRBD2 on 6 matching bases. CDR3 length: 15 amino acids. In germline, CDR1 is KGHSH, CDR2 LQKENI. V lost 0 bases to trimming and J lost 3 bases, with 11 bases between them. The CDR3 DNA reads as TGTGCCAGCTCACCACCGGGACTGCCCAAAGAGACCCAGTACTTC. Amino acid sequence: CASSPPGLPKETQYF.

The chain combines TRBV18 with TRBJ1-1; D gene ambiguous. The V and J ends lost 4 bases and 1 base respectively, with 4 bases between them. Germline V gene sequence: CDR1 KGHSH, CDR2 LQKENI. There are 12 residues in the CDR3. CDR3 residues: CASSRQNTEAFF. In nucleotides, the CDR3 is TGTGCCAGCTCACGGCAGAACACTGAAGCTTTCTTT.

This clone turned up a few times. CDR3 in amino acids: CATANSGKSKNIQYF. DNA for the CDR3: TGTGCCACAGCGAATAGCGGGAAGAGCAAAAACATTCAGTACTTC. The V and J genes are TRBV15 and TRBJ2-4; TRBD2 matches at 8 bases. The CDR3 sequence is 15 residues long. The V and J ends lost 9 bases and 3 bases, in that order; junction bases with no gene match: 10. The V gene's germline CDR1 is LNHNV and CDR2 YYDKDF (reference sequence).

The chain recombines TRBV10-3 with TRBJ2-1; 11 nucleotides agree with TRBD1. Germline assignment: CDR1 ENHRY and CDR2 SYGVKD. This CDR3 has 13 amino acids. After removal of 10 bases from V and 8 bases from J, the junction contained 7 bases not matched to a gene. CDR3 region: CATGTGGGYEQFF. CDR3 nucleotides: TGTGCCACCGGGACAGGGGGAGGGTATGAGCAGTTCTTC.

The genes are TRBV7-2 and TRBJ1-2; no firm D call. Trimming stripped 2 bases from V and 2 bases from J, with 6 bases between. Germline V gives CDR1 SGHTA, CDR2 FQGNSA. This CDR3 contains 13 residues. DNA for the CDR3: TGTGCCAGCAGCTTATACGGGAACTATGGCTACACCTTC. Protein sequence: CASSLYGNYGYTF.

CDR3 sequence: CASSLKGAGGYTF. The CDR3 DNA reads TGTGCCAGCAGCCTGAAGGGGGCTGGAGGCTACACCTTC. This chain joins TRBV14 and TRBJ1-2, with 7 bases matching TRBD1. This CDR3 is built from 13 residues. Germline CDR1 is SGHDN and CDR2 is FVKESK. With V trimmed by 4 bases and J by 8 bases, 7 bases remained unmatched.

This clone was seen many times. This chain links TRBV6-5 with TRBJ2-7; D unclear. The CDR3 extends over 15 amino acids. Germline CDR1 is MNHEY and CDR2 is SVGAGI. With 5 bases removed from V and 0 bases from J, the gap between germline ends came to 14 bases. CDR3 residues: CASSPGRPSSYEQYF. CDR3 nucleotide sequence: TGTGCCAGCAGTCCCGGGCGGCCGAGCTCCTACGAGCAGTACTTC.

Only a few counts were recorded for this clone. J is TRBJ1-1 and V is TRBV30; the D gene is possibly TRBD1 (6 bases). The CDR3 consists of 11 residues. Germline V lookup: CDR1 GTSNPN, CDR2 SVGIG (reference sequence). Trimming left V 0 bases short and J 10 bases short, with 9 bases between. The CDR3: CAWSVRGGAFF. Here the CDR3 DNA reads TGTGCCTGGAGTGTTAGGGGGGGAGCTTTCTTT.